This TCR beta chain is drawn from a study of OX40 agonist ivuxolimab in advanced cancers. Per the germline V gene, CDR1 is SGHRS and CDR2 is YFSETQ. After removal of 3 bases from V and 8 bases from J, the junction contained 5 bases not matched to a gene. This CDR3 contains 14 residues. Excluded were patients having autoimmune disease history or systemic immunosuppression. Measured with immunoSEQ multiplex PCR; TCRdb has only the in-frame clones, and not every one. The sample includes about 70,000 clones, 80% to 95% seen only once; the top ten take 7.6%. This receptor was obtained from an adult with an advanced solid tumor such as melanoma, head and neck, liver or kidney cancer. The sample here was CD4+ or CD8+ T cells sorted from blood, taken in a trial of the OX40 agonist ivuxolimab. V is TRBV5-1 and J is TRBJ1-2; 12 nucleotides align to TRBD1. For the CDR3, the DNA is TGCGCCAGCAGCTGGGACAGGGGGCGAGGGGGCTACACCTTC. Amino acids: CASSWDRGRGGYTF.